This T cell receptor beta chain is drawn from a study of blood T cell repertoires in COVID-19. At the level of the study: Sites across the United States, Italy and Spain contributed samples from acute and convalescent COVID-19. Sources were T cells, B-cell-depleted T cells, or PBMCs; the material itself was cDNA or gDNA.

Per the original methods: How many nucleated cells were present was estimated from reference gene primer amplification. The protocol was immunoSEQ multiplex PCR, while the TCRdb copy is restricted to in-frame clones and leaves out a portion. That table supplies the V and J calls and clone size; D and trimming were determined from the DNA. There are 200,000 to 250,000 clones in the sample; roughly 90% occur only once, and 5.5% to 6.5% lies in the top ten. Germline assignment: CDR1 SGHTA and CDR2 FQGNSA. This CDR3 contains 17 residues. After removal of 3 bases from V and 3 bases from J, the junction contained 8 bases not matched to a gene.

Sequencing used peripheral blood. The receptor was derived from a man between 60 and 70 years old with acute or convalescent COVID-19. V gene TRBV7-2 combines with J gene TRBJ1-1, with TRBD1 matching 12 bases. The CDR3 region is CASSFRDRGRSDTEAFF. As DNA, the CDR3 is TGTGCCAGCAGCTTCCGGGACAGGGGGCGTTCGGACACTGAAGCTTTCTTT.